What follows describes a single T cell receptor beta chain. V was trimmed by 4 bases and J by 4 bases, leaving 17 bases between them. This CDR3 comprises 15 residues. Per germline, CDR1 SGHAT and CDR2 FQNNGV. Time point of the sample: new active TB diagnosis, blood taken before or within 7 days of starting treatment. The data were taken from a study of T cells in tuberculosis. Study context: PBMC were archived before or within 7 days of starting treatment.

Some clones are missing from TCRdb's copy, which holds only in-frame ones; the method was immunoSEQ multiplex PCR. The repertoire has about 34,000 clones, approximately 90% of them found once; the top ten carry 2.4%. This clonotype was obtained from an adult with tuberculosis. Sequencing used PBMCs, obtained at tuberculosis diagnosis. This chain links TRBV11-2 with TRBJ2-7, with D possibly TRBD1 on 6 matching bases. The CDR3 DNA sequence: TGTGCCAGCAGCTCTAAGACAGGTGTGGGATACGAGCAGTACTTC. It is translated as CASSSKTGVGYEQYF.